Listed below are T cell receptor beta chains from one sample, sequenced in a study of T cells in Graves' hyperthyroidism and ophthalmopathy. TCRdb reprocessed the multiplex PCR reads via MiXCR and lists one record per CDR3 protein. Seen here are about 500,000 distinct CDR3 sequences, roughly a sixth observed once, and the top ten hold under 20%. Sequenced sample: blood. The receptors shown here come from a woman in her late teens or twenties with Graves' hyperthyroidism. CDR3s include the opening cysteine and the closing phenylalanine or tryptophan. A D gene is named only where the DNA matches it firmly. Size is stated for part of the rows, as once, few or many counts, or as a class when the clone is expanded.

TRBD1,TRBJ2-5,NA,TRBV3-1,TGTGCCAGCAGCCTATGGGACAGATGGGAGACCCAGTACTTC,CASSLWDRWETQYF
NA,TRBJ1-2,NA,TRBV29-1,TGCAGCGTTGAACCGGGGTCCTATGGCTACACCTTC,CSVEPGSYGYTF
TRBD1,TRBJ1-2,NA,TRBV19,TGTGCCAGTAGAAGACAGGGTTCGAACTATGGCTACACCTTC,CASRRQGSNYGYTF
NA,TRBJ2-7,many,TRBV6-1,TGTGCCAGCAGGACTAGTGAGTTCTACGAGCAGTACTTC,CASRTSEFYEQYF
NA,TRBJ2-3,many,TRBV12-3/TRBV12-4,TGTGCCAGCGGAATAGATACGCAGTATTTT,CASGIDTQYF
NA,TRBJ2-6,NA,TRBV12-3/TRBV12-4,TGTGCCAGCAGTCGATATACAGGGTTCGGCTCTGGGGCCAACGTCCTGACTTTC,CASSRYTGFGSGANVLTF
NA,TRBJ2-3,many,TRBV28,TGTGCCAGCAGTCAATTTAACACAGATACGCAGTATTTT,CASSQFNTDTQYF
NA,TRBJ2-3,many,TRBV20-1,TGCAGTGCTAGAGGTAGCAGCGCCCTAGCGAGGGGCGCAGATACGCAGTATTTT,CSARGSSALARGADTQYF
TRBD1,TRBJ2-1,NA,TRBV7-2,TGTGCCAGCAGCTTAATCGGGGGGACAGGGAATTTCCACAATGAGCAGTTCTTC,CASSLIGGTGNFHNEQFF
TRBD1,TRBJ1-5,few,TRBV20-1,TGCAGTGCTGGGGGGTTTGAGGGGGCTAGCAATCAGCCCCAGCATTTT,CSAGGFEGASNQPQHF
NA,TRBJ1-6,many,TRBV5-5,TGTGCCAGCAGCCGGTTTACAGGGACAAATTCACCCCTCCACTTT,CASSRFTGTNSPLHF
NA,TRBJ1-4,NA,TRBV7-9,TGTGCCAGCAGCTTCCCAGGGGCCCTTAATGAAAAACTGTTTTTT,CASSFPGALNEKLFF
TRBD2,TRBJ2-7,many,TRBV20-1,TGCAGTGGACTAGCCAGGCGCGAGCAGTACTTC,CSGLARREQYF
TRBD1,TRBJ2-7,few,TRBV24-1,TGTGCCACAAGTACCACAGGGGTAACTGGTGAGCAGTACTTC,CATSTTGVTGEQYF
TRBD1,TRBJ1-6,NA,TRBV29-1,TGCAGCGTGGCCAGGGACAGTAATTCACCCCTCCACTTT,CSVARDSNSPLHF
NA,TRBJ1-5,NA,TRBV5-1,TGCGCCAGCAGCTTGGACGGCAGGGTGGGGAATCAGCCCCAGCATTTT,CASSLDGRVGNQPQHF
NA,TRBJ1-2,NA,TRBV10-3,TGTGCCATCAGTGAGTCAGGGCTCGACTATGGCTACACCTTC,CAISESGLDYGYTF
NA,TRBJ1-1,many,TRBV11-2,TGTGCCAGCAGCCTTAGGGTCACTGAAGCTTTCTTT,CASSLRVTEAFF
NA,TRBJ2-7,many,TRBV20-1,TGCAGTGCTACAGGCCTCAACCCCTACGAGCAGTACTTC,CSATGLNPYEQYF
NA,TRBJ2-5,few,TRBV29-1,TGCAGCACCGACAGGCTGGGCTCCAAGGGAGAGACCCAGTACTTC,CSTDRLGSKGETQYF
NA,TRBJ2-1,NA,TRBV29-1,TGCAGCGTTGAAGATTTCCTTGGTGAGAGTTACAATGAGCAGTTCTTC,CSVEDFLGESYNEQFF
TRBD2,TRBJ2-1,NA,TRBV7-6,TGTGCCAGCAGCTTAGGACTAGCGGTTAATGAGCAGTTCTTC,CASSLGLAVNEQFF
TRBD2,TRBJ2-3,NA,TRBV7-6,TGTGCCAGCACCCCATACGGTGTATTAGTAGCGAGGCGGGGGGAATTGACAGATACGCAGTATTTT,CASTPYGVLVARRGELTDTQYF
TRBD1,TRBJ1-5,NA,TRBV27,TGTGCCAGCAGTCCGACAGGGCAACAGCCCCAGCATTTT,CASSPTGQQPQHF
NA,TRBJ1-6,NA,TRBV27,TGTGCCAGCGGTGGGGCGGGAAGCTCCTATAATTCACCCCTCCACTTT,CASGGAGSSYNSPLHF
NA,TRBJ1-4,many,TRBV6-5,TGTGCCAGCAGTTACCGTGCAACGGGCGCAACTAATGAAAAACTGTTTTTT,CASSYRATGATNEKLFF
TRBD1,TRBJ2-1,few,TRBV7-9,TGTGCCAGCACCCCGGGGACAGGGAACAATGAGCAGTTCTTC,CASTPGTGNNEQFF
NA,TRBJ2-5,many,TRBV7-2,TGTGCCAGCAGCTTATTCCTGATAGACCAAGAGACCCAGTACTTC,CASSLFLIDQETQYF
NA,TRBJ1-1,few,TRBV9,TGTGCCAGCAGCGTAGTGTGGGACGACACTGAAGCTTTCTTT,CASSVVWDDTEAFF
NA,TRBJ1-1,few,TRBV25-1,TGTGCCAGCAGTGTGGCGGGAGGGAACGCTGAAGCTTTCTTT,CASSVAGGNAEAFF
NA,TRBJ2-2,few,TRBV7-9,TGTGCCAGCAGCTTAGGTGCTAGCGAGAACACCGGGGAGCTGTTTTTT,CASSLGASENTGELFF
NA,TRBJ2-1,few,TRBV6-1,TGTGTCAGCAGTTATAGGGCCACGACAACCTACAATGAGCAGTTCTTC,CVSSYRATTTYNEQFF
TRBD2,TRBJ2-4,NA,TRBV10-1,TGCGCCAGCAGTGAGTTCTTAGCGGGAGGCAACGGGGCCAAAAACATTCAGTACTTC,CASSEFLAGGNGAKNIQYF
TRBD1,TRBJ2-2,NA,TRBV5-1,TGCGCCAGCAGCTCCCAATTCCAGGGGGCTCACACCGGGGAGCTGTTTTTT,CASSSQFQGAHTGELFF
TRBD2,TRBJ2-1,few,TRBV30,TGTGCCTGGAGGGGACTAGCGGGAGACAATGAGCAGTTCTTC,CAWRGLAGDNEQFF
TRBD1,TRBJ2-6,many,TRBV2,TGTGCCAGCAGGACGAGGACAGGGCTGAACTCTGGGGCCAACGTCCTGACTTTC,CASRTRTGLNSGANVLTF
TRBD1,TRBJ1-4,many,TRBV11-2,TGTGCCAGCAGCCAGACAGGGCCTAATGAAAAACTGTTTTTT,CASSQTGPNEKLFF
NA,TRBJ1-5,few,TRBV15,TGTGCCACCAGCAGGGGGGGAGTCAGCAATCAGCCCCAGCATTTT,CATSRGGVSNQPQHF
NA,TRBJ1-5,many,TRBV20-1,TGCAGTGCTAGAGTAGGCAGCTTCAATCAGCCCCAGCATTTT,CSARVGSFNQPQHF
TRBD1,TRBJ2-7,NA,TRBV3-1,TGTGCCAGCAGCCAAGGACAGGGAAGGTACGAGCAGTACTTC,CASSQGQGRYEQYF
TRBD1,TRBJ2-2,NA,TRBV5-1,TGCGCCAGCCTTCCAGGGGGAGTCGACACCGGGGAGCTGTTTTTT,CASLPGGVDTGELFF
NA,TRBJ1-1,NA,TRBV15,TGTGCCACCAGCCCAAAGAGGGGACCCTACACTGAAGCTTTCTTT,CATSPKRGPYTEAFF
TRBD1,TRBJ2-1,NA,TRBV9,TGTGCCAGCAGCGTGGGACAGGGAGTATGGAATGAGCAGTTCTTC,CASSVGQGVWNEQFF
NA,TRBJ2-7,NA,TRBV11-3,TGTGCCAGCAGGTTAAGGGGGGATGAGCAGTACTTC,CASRLRGDEQYF